This TCR beta chain was captured in a study of T cell responses to AZD1222 COVID-19 vaccine. Study-wide results and limits: Mapped onto spike, vaccine-associated CD4 TCRs spanned it and were dominant at 160-218 and 743-854.

Germline V gene data show CDR1 as SSHAT and CDR2 as FNYEAQ (reference sequence). The V end lost 1 base, the J end lost 4 bases, and 13 bases lay between the germline ends. CDR3 size: 15 residues. On this clone: Its antigen is still unknown.

The table came from immunoSEQ multiplex PCR; TCRdb's copy has only in-frame clones and leaves some out. Altogether about 26,000 clones are present, about 88% being singletons, with the ten largest covering approximately 2.6%. The TCR originated in an adult who received the AZD1222 COVID-19 vaccine. Sequenced here: peripheral blood, sampled 28 days after the second AZD1222 dose. The genes are TRBV7-7 and TRBJ2-5; the D gene is possibly TRBD2 (6 bases). This CDR3 is CASSLVQGGGETQYF. In DNA form, the CDR3 reads TGTGCCAGCAGCTTAGTCCAGGGAGGAGGAGAGACCCAGTACTTC.